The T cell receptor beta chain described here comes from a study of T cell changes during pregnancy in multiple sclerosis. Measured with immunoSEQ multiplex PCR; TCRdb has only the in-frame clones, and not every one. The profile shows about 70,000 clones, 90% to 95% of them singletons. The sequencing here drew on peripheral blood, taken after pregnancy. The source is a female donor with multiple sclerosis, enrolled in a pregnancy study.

The CDR3 DNA reads as TGTGCCACCAGCCCAGACAGGGGTCCCTATGGCTACACCTTC. Its protein is CATSPDRGPYGYTF. V gene TRBV15 combines with J gene TRBJ1-2; 8 nucleotides align to TRBD1. V lost 5 bases, J lost 4 bases, and 6 bases stayed unmatched. The V gene's germline CDR1 is LNHNV and CDR2 YYDKDF (reference sequence). This CDR3 has 14 residues. The full variable domain, completed using reference TRBV15 and TRBJ1-2, is DAMVIQNPRYQVTQFGKPVTLSCSQTLNHNVMYWYQQKSSQAPKLLFHYYDKDFNNEADTPDNFQSRRPNTSFCFLDIRSPGLGDTAMYLCATSPDRGPYGYTFGSGTRLTVV.